Listed here is a single T cell receptor beta chain. The antigen is unknown. The record originates from a study of T cells in narcolepsy. Study in general: Donors had narcolepsy type 1 or type 2, or were healthy controls.

Study findings and constraints: In some patient and control memory CD4+ samples, autoreactive clones were absent. Blood of same and different patients, but not healthy controls, reportedly held recurring autoreactive clonotypes. Comparing one patient's CSF and blood CD4+ clonotypes highlighted HCRT- and TRIB2-specific autoreactive clonotypes.

Assay used: immunoSEQ multiplex PCR; TCRdb lists only in-frame clones, some missing. The data show approximately 35,000 clones, with roughly 80% seen just once and roughly 2.5% held by the top ten. With V trimmed by 5 bases and J by 4 bases, 9 bases remained unmatched. CDR3 length: 15 residues. Germline loops: CDR1 MNHEY, CDR2 SMNVEV (reference sequence). This chain uses TRBV27 with TRBJ1-2, with 8 bases identical to TRBD1. The specimen was memory (CD45RA-) CD4+ T cells from blood. The receptor was derived from a human donor in good health. Here the CDR3 reads CASSPRTGPGYGYTF. The CDR3 bases are TGTGCCAGCAGTCCCCGGACAGGGCCTGGCTATGGCTACACCTTC.